The T cell receptor (beta chain) described here comes from a study of CD8+CD57+ T cells in acquired aplastic anemia. Study overall: Sorted CD4+ and CD8+ cells gave a mean 3.2 ug DNA, range about 0.2 to 27.4 ug.

The patients chosen for sequencing had shown expansion of CD8+CD57+ cells (detected by flow cytometry). There were no patients without severe acquired aplastic anemia. Patient blood was sampled before any therapy had been received. Genomic DNA was employed as the template in profiling TCR beta VDJ and CDR3. TCRdb fed the reads into MiXCR, producing one record per CDR3 protein. The sample records about half a million distinct CDR3 sequences, over 25% being singletons. This TCR came from a human donor with aplastic anemia. The sample taken for sequencing was sorted CD4+, CD8+, or CD8+CD57+ T cells (not recorded which) from PBMCs.

The CDR3 protein is CASSPLGYSGNTIYF. Here the CDR3 DNA reads TGCGCCAGCAGCCCTCTAGGGTACTCTGGAAACACCATATATTTT. V usage is TRBV4-1 and J usage is TRBJ1-3; D not certain. With 4 bases removed from V and 0 bases from J, the gap between germline ends came to 10 bases. This CDR3 region has 15 residues. CDR1 is MGHRA and CDR2 is YSYEKL in the germline V gene.